The subject of this entry is one T cell receptor (beta chain). V was pared by 3 bases and J by 3 bases, with 14 bases between. From germline, CDR1 is LNHDA and CDR2 SQIVND (reference sequence). The length of the CDR3 is 15 residues. This specimen belongs to a study of shared clonotypes between healthy human individuals. Study at large: Serving as donors were two women and three men, whose ages spanned 18 to 49. Each donor had three CD4 naive, three CD4 memory, two CD8 naive and one CD8 memory plate.

CD4+ cells yielded CD45RA+ naive and CD45RA-negative memory subsets. Per sorted-subset replicate PCR, input was roughly 200 ng DNA, representing about 30,000 T cell genomes. Only in-frame clones appear in the TCRdb table, and some are missing; sequencing was by immunoSEQ multiplex PCR. The sample comprises some 2.1 million clones, 85% to 95% of which are singletons, and 0.1% to 0.15% rests with the top ten. The rearrangement uses TRBV19 and TRBJ1-1, with a weak D call TRBD1 (6 bases). The sequence derives from a man aged 18 to 35 in good health. Sequenced input: naive CD4+ T cells sorted from blood. Noted subset: CD45RA+ positively selected. The CDR3 bases are TGTGCCAGTAGTATGAGTCAGGGGAAACACACTGAAGCTTTCTTT. It encodes CASSMSQGKHTEAFF.